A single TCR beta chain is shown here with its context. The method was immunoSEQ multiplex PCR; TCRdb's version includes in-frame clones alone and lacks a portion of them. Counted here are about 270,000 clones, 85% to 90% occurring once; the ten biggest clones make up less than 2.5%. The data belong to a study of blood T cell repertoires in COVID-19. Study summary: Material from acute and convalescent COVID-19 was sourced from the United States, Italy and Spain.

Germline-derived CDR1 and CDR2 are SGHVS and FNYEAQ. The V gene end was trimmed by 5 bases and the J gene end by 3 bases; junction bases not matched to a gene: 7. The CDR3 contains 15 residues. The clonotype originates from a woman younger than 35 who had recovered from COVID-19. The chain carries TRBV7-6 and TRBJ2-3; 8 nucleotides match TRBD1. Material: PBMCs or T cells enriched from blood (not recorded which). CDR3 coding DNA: TGTGCCAGCAGCCCAAGGGACAGGAGAACAGATACGCAGTATTTT. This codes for CASSPRDRRTDTQYF.